This entry lists 8 T cell receptor beta chains sequenced from one sample in a study of T cell responses to AZD1222 COVID-19 vaccine. Sequenced by immunoSEQ multiplex PCR; TCRdb stores in-frame clones only, minus some. Among about 40,000 clones listed, roughly 88% were seen once. The sequencing used peripheral blood, collected 28 days after the second AZD1222 dose. Receptors were obtained from an adult who received the AZD1222 COVID-19 vaccine.

The V and J genes are TRBV10-3 and TRBJ1-1; 7 bases agree with TRBD1. The length of the CDR3 is 14 residues. V lost 6 bases, J lost 1 base, and 5 bases stayed unmatched. The germline gives CDR1 ENHRY, CDR2 SYGVKD. CDR3 region: CAISRGTANTEAFF. The DNA for the CDR3 is TGTGCCATCAGCAGGGGGACCGCGAACACTGAAGCTTTCTTT.

The rearrangement uses TRBV5-4 and TRBJ2-3; D might be TRBD1 (6 bases). Looked up from germline, CDR1 is SGHNT and CDR2 is YYREEE (reference sequence). Trimming stripped 0 bases from V and 4 bases from J, with 15 bases between. The CDR3 has 16 amino acids. The DNA for the CDR3 is TGTGCCAGCAGCTTGGTCAACAGGGTTTCCGCAGATACGCAGTATTTT. Amino acid sequence: CASSLVNRVSADTQYF.

The chain links TRBV6-5 to TRBJ1-2; a weak D match, TRBD1 (5 bases). This CDR3 has 13 amino acids. In germline, CDR1 is MNHEY, CDR2 SVGAGI. Trimming stripped 3 bases from V and 4 bases from J, with 9 bases between. Here the CDR3 reads CASSYPQGYGYTF. The CDR3 DNA reads TGTGCCAGCAGTTATCCCCAGGGCTATGGCTACACCTTC.

This chain uses TRBV2 with TRBJ1-2; TRBD1 is a possible D gene (5 bases). The V end was cut by 4 bases, the J end by 3 bases, with 12 bases between. Germline-derived CDR1 and CDR2 are SNHLY and FYNNEI. The CDR3 is made up of 14 amino acids. The CDR3 region has the DNA TGTGCCAGCAGTGGGTCAACAGGATACTATGGCTACACCTTC. It specifies CASSGSTGYYGYTF. Together with reference TRBV2 and TRBJ1-2, the CDR3 gives the full variable domain: EPEVTQTPSHQVTQMGQEVILRCVPISNHLYFYWYRQILGQKVEFLVSFYNNEISEKSEIFDDQFSVERPDGSNFTLKIRSTKLEDSAMYFCASSGSTGYYGYTFGSGTRLTVV.

The CDR3 loop is CASSLLGGSSYNEQFF. The CDR3 bases are TGTGCCAGCAGCTTACTGGGGGGCAGCTCCTACAATGAGCAGTTCTTC. The V call is TRBV13, the J call TRBJ2-1; D may be TRBD1 or TRBD2 (6 bases each). The germline V gene encodes CDR1 PRHDT and CDR2 FYEKMQ (reference sequence). Trimming took off 2 bases at V and 0 bases at J, with 11 bases between the two ends. This CDR3 is built from 16 residues.

This clone was detected once. DNA for the CDR3: TGCGCCAGCAGCTTGGCGACAGGGGTCCAAGAGACCCAGTACTTC. This sequence encodes CASSLATGVQETQYF. The chain links TRBV5-1 to TRBJ2-5; 8 bases match TRBD1. The CDR3 extends over 15 amino acids. V lost 0 bases, J lost 1 base, and 2 bases stayed unmatched. Looked up from germline, CDR1 is SGHRS and CDR2 is YFSETQ.

Only one count was recorded for this clone. The chain recombines TRBV7-2 with TRBJ1-1; a possible D gene is TRBD1 (6 bases). The germline V and J ends were trimmed by 4 bases and 2 bases, with 23 bases remaining between them. This CDR3 comprises 18 residues. The V gene's germline CDR1 is SGHTA and CDR2 FQGNSA. The CDR3 coding sequence is TGTGCCAGCAGCTCGGTTGGGGGGCAGACTAGTATAAACACTGAAGCTTTCTTT. Translating gives CASSSVGGQTSINTEAFF.

This clone was counted a single time. V and J are TRBV28 and TRBJ1-2; TRBD1 agrees at 7 bases. The V and J ends lost 6 bases and 4 bases, in that order; junction bases with no gene match: 5. This CDR3 region has 13 residues. The germline CDR1 and CDR2 sequences are MDHEN and SYDVKM. The CDR3 reads CASRFGTVYGYTF. In nucleotides, the CDR3 is TGTGCCAGCAGGTTCGGGACAGTCTATGGCTACACCTTC.